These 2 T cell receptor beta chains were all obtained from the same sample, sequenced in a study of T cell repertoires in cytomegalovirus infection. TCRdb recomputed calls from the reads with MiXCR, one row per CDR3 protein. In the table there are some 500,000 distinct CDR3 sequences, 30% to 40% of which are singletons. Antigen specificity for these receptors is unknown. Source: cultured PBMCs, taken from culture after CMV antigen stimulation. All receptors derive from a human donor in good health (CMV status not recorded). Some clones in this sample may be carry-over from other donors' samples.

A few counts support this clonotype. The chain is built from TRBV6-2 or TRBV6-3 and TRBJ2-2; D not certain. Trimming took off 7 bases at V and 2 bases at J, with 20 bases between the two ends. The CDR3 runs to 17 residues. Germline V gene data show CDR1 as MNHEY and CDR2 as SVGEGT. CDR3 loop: CASTSPLPGANTGELFF. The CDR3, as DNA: TGTGCCAGCACCTCACCCCTCCCCGGCGCAAACACCGGGGAGCTGTTTTTT.

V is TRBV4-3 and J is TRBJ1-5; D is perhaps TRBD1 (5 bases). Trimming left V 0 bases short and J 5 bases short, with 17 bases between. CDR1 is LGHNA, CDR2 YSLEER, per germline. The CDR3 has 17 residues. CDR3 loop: CASSQEPSSRDDQPQHF. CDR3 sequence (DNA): TGCGCCAGCAGCCAAGAACCCTCCTCCAGGGATGATCAGCCCCAGCATTTT.